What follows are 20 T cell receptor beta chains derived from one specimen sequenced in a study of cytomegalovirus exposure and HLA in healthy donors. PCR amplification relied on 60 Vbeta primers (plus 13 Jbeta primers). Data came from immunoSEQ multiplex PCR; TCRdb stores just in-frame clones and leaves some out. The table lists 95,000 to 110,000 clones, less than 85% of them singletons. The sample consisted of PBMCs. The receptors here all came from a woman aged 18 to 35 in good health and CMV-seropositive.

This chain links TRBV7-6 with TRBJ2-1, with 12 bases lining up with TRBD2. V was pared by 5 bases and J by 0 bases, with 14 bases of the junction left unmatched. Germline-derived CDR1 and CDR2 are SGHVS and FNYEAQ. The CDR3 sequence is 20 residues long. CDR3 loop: CASSPGLAGGPRGSYNEQFF. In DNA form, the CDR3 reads TGTGCCAGCAGCCCGGGGCTAGCGGGAGGGCCGAGGGGCTCCTACAATGAGCAGTTCTTC.

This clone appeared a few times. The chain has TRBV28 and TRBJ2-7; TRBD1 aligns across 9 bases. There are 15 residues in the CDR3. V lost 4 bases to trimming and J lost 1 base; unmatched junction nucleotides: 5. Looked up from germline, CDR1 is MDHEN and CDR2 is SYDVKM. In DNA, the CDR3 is TGTGCCAGCAGTTCAGGACAGGGGAGGTCCTACGAGCAGTACTTC. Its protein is CASSSGQGRSYEQYF.

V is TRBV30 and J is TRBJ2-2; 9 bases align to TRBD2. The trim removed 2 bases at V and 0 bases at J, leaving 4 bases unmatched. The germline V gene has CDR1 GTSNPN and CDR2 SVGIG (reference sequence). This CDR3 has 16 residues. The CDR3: CAWSSGTSPNTGELFF. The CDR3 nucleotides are TGTGCCTGGAGTTCCGGGACTAGCCCGAACACCGGGGAGCTGTTTTTT. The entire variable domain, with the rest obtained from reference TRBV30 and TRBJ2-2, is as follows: SQTIHQWPATLVQPVGSPLSLECTVEGTSNPNLYWYRQAAGRGLQLLFYSVGIGQISSEVPQNLSASRPQDRQFILSSKKLLLSDSGFYLCAWSSGTSPNTGELFFGEGSRLTVL.

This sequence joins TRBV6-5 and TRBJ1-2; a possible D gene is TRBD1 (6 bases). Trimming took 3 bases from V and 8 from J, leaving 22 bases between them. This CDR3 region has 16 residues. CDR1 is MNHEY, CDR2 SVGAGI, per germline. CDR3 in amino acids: CASSYDGQWGQRGYTF. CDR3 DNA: TGTGCCAGCAGTTATGATGGACAGTGGGGCCAACGGGGCTACACCTTC.

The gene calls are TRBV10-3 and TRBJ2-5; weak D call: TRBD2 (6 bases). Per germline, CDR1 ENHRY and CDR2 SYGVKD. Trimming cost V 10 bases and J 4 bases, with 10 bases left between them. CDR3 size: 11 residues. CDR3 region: CASAGLETQYF. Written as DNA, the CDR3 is TGTGCCAGCGCGGGGCTAGAGACCCAGTACTTC.

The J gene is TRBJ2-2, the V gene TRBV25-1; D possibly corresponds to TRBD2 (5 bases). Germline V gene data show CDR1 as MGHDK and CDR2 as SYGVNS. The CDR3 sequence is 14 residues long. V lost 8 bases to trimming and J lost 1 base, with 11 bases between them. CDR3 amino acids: CASRPGVNTGELFF. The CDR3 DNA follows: TGTGCCAGCCGCCCCGGGGTGAACACCGGGGAGCTGTTTTTT.

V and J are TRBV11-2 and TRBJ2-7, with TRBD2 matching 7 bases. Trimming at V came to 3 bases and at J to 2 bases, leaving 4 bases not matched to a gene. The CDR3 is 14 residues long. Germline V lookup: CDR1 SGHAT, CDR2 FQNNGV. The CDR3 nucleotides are TGTGCCAGCAGCTTCGGGACTACACCCTACGAGCAGTACTTC. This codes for CASSFGTTPYEQYF.

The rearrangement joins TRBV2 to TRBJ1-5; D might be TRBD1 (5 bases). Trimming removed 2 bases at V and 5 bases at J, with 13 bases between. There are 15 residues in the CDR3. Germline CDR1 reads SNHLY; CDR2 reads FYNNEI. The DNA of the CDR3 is TGTGCCAGCAGTGAAACCCAGGGAGGCTATCAGCCCCAGCATTTT. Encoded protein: CASSETQGGYQPQHF.

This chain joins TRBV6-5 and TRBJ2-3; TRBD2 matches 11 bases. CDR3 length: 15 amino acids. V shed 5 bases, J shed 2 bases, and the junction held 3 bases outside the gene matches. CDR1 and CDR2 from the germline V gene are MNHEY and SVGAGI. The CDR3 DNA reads TGTGCCAGCAGTCCGACTAGCGGGAACACAGATACGCAGTATTTT. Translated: CASSPTSGNTDTQYF.

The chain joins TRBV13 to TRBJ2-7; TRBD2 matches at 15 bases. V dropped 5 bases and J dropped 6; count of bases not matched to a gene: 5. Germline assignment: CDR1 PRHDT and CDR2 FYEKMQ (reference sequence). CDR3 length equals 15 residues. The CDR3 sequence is CASSHGLAGGPEQYF. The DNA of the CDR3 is TGTGCCAGCAGCCACGGACTAGCGGGAGGGCCCGAGCAGTACTTC.

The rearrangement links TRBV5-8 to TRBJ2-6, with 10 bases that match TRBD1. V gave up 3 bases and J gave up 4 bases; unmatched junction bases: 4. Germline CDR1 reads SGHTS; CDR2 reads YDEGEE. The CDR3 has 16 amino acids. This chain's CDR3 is CASSWTGGTGANVLTF. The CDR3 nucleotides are TGTGCCAGCAGCTGGACAGGGGGAACCGGGGCCAACGTCCTGACTTTC.

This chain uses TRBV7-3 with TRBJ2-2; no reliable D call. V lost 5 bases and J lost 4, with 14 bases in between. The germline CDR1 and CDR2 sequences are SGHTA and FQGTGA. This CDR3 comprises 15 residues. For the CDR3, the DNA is TGTGCCAGCAGCCCCCACTCCCGTGGCACCGGGGAGCTGTTTTTT. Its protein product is CASSPHSRGTGELFF.

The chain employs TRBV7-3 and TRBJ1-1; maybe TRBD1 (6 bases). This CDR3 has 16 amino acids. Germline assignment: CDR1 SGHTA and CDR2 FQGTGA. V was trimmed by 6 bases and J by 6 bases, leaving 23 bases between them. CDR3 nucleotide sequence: TGTGCCAGCAGGTACGCGGGGGGCGGATCGATCGCTGAAGCTTTCTTT. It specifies CASRYAGGGSIAEAFF.

CDR3 coding DNA: TGCGCCAGCAGCCCCACCCCGGGACAGGGGGCCTACGAGCAGTACTTC. Protein: CASSPTPGQGAYEQYF. The V call is TRBV4-1, the J call TRBJ2-7, with 11 bases aligning to TRBD1. CDR1 MGHRA and CDR2 YSYEKL come from the germline V gene. The CDR3 loop spans 16 amino acids. The V gene end was trimmed by 4 bases and the J gene end by 2 bases; junction bases not matched to a gene: 7.

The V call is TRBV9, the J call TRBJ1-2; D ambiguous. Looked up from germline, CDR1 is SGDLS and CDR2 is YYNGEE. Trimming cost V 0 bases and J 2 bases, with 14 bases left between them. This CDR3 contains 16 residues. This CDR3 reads CASSVAPDGGNYGYTF. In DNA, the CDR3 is TGTGCCAGCAGCGTAGCTCCGGACGGAGGGAACTATGGCTACACCTTC.

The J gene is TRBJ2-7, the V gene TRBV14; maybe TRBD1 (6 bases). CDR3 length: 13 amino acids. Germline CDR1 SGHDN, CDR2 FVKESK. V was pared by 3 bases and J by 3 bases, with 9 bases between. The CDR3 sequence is CASSQIQGYEQYF. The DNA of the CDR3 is TGTGCCAGCAGCCAGATACAGGGCTACGAGCAGTACTTC. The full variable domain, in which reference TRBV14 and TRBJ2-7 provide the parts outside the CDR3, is EAGVTQFPSHSVIEKGQTVTLRCDPISGHDNLYWYRRVMGKEIKFLLHFVKESKQDESGMPNNRFLAERTGGTYSTLKVQPAELEDSGVYFCASSQIQGYEQYFGPGTRLTVT.

The CDR3 DNA follows: TGTGCCAGCAGCCTCCCGGCAGGCGGGATTTACAATGAGCAGTTCTTC. Translated, it gives CASSLPAGGIYNEQFF. The gene calls are TRBV9 and TRBJ2-1, with TRBD2 as a possible D gene (6 bases). Germline lookup yields CDR1 SGDLS and CDR2 YYNGEE. Trimming shortened V by 4 bases and J by 4 bases, and 18 bases separated the two germline ends. This CDR3 is 16 amino acids long.

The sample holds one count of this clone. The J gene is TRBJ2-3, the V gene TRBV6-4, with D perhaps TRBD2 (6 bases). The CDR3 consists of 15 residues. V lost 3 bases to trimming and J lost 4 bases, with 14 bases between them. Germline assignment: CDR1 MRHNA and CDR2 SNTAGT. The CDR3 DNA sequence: TGTGCCAGCAGTGAGTCCGCGGGACGGGCAGATACGCAGTATTTT. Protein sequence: CASSESAGRADTQYF.

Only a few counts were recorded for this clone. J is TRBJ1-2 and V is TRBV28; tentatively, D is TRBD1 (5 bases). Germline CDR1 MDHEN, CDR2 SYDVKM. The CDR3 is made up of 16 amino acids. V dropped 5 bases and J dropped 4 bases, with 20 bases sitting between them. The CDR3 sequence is CASSPPTNGGSYGYTF. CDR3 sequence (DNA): TGTGCCAGCAGTCCCCCCACCAATGGGGGGAGCTATGGCTACACCTTC.

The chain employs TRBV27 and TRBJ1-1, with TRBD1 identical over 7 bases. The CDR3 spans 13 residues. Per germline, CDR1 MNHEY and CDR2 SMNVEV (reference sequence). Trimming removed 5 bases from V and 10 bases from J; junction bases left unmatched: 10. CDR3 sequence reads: CASSTNRGAVAFF. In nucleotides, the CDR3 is TGTGCCAGCAGTACCAACAGGGGCGCGGTAGCTTTCTTT.